The clone carrying this T cell receptor beta chain came up a few times. The antigen is undetermined. The data are from a study of regulatory T cells in long-lasting Graves disease. Time point: newly diagnosed GD, antithyroid drugs for less than 3 months. From PBMCs, RNA was extracted and then used to make the TCR library. With iRepertoire HTBI primers and Arm-PCR of CDR3 regions, TCR beta libraries were built. TCRdb reprocessed the multiplex PCR reads via MiXCR and lists one record per CDR3 protein. The sample yields 450,000 to 600,000 distinct CDR3 sequences, approximately 13% seen once. Per germline, CDR1 KGHSY and CDR2 FQNENV. Trimming took off 11 bases at V and 0 bases at J, with 14 bases between the two ends. The length of the CDR3 is 14 residues. The study, taken as a whole, reports: More public clonotypes were shared by persistent patients (2,741) than by new patients (approximately 990). Persistent disease favored TRBV28, TRBJ1-2 and TRBJ2-5.

These same data were also listed under a study on T cells in Graves' hyperthyroidism and ophthalmopathy. From that paper: The diagnostic basis comprised clinical symptoms, serum thyroxine and TRAb, thyroid ultrasound and orbital computed tomography. A first-round RT-PCR of the TCR CDR3 used the HTBI primer set.

The TCR comes from a man aged 30 to 45 with Graves disease. The starting material was peripheral blood mononuclear cells (PBMCs), obtained at new diagnosis, from a patient treated with antithyroid drugs. This chain connects TRBV16 to TRBJ1-3; no firm D call. The CDR3 sequence: CAWQESGSGNTIYF. CDR3 DNA: TGTGCCTGGCAGGAGTCAGGCTCTGGAAACACCATATATTTT.